This note documents a single T cell receptor (beta chain) sequence. Its target is not known. The entry originates in a study of cytomegalovirus exposure and HLA in healthy donors. Study-wide results and caveats: Presence/absence analyses assumed roughly uniform sequencing depth across donors. Immune exposure information available was restricted to CMV serostatus. TRBV6-2, TRBV6-3 and some other V segments were excluded as indistinguishable.

13 Jbeta primers and 60 Vbeta primers were used for the PCR. Only in-frame clones appear in the TCRdb table, and some are missing; sequencing was by immunoSEQ multiplex PCR. The top ten clones hold around 2% of a sample with 100,000 to 150,000 clones, about 81% of them seen once. Germline-derived CDR1 and CDR2 are SGHTS and YDEGEE. The CDR3 is 8 amino acids. Trimming cost V 3 bases and J 11 bases, with 3 bases left between them. What was sequenced was PBMCs. The sequence was collected from a man aged 40-55 years in good health and CMV-seronegative. The V and J genes are TRBV5-8 and TRBJ2-7; D is uncertain. CDR3 residues: CASSSEYF. CDR3 nucleotide sequence: TGTGCCAGCAGCTCCGAGTACTTC.